This T cell receptor beta chain was sequenced for a study of cytomegalovirus exposure and HLA in healthy donors. Overall study results and limits: For most TCR sequences rarity was the rule, although some public TCRs occurred in many donors. Rates of TCR association differed by HLA locus in a later analysis, with DRB1 highest and HLA-C lowest. A few chains tied to CMV proved CMV antigen-specific in vitro.

The germline V and J ends were trimmed by 1 base and 5 bases, with 6 bases remaining between them. CDR3 size: 14 residues. Per germline, CDR1 SGHNT and CDR2 YENEEA. As to this clone: No antigen is known for it.

PCR involved 60 Vbeta and 13 Jbeta primers. Produced via immunoSEQ multiplex PCR; TCRdb's table is partial and in-frame only. The data hold about 180,000 clones, with 60% to 80% observed a single time. This rearrangement joins TRBV11-3 to TRBJ1-6; unclear D gene. This TCR was recovered from a man in his forties in good health and CMV-seropositive. Source material: PBMCs. CDR3 region: CASSLAGDNSPLHF. CDR3 nucleotides: TGTGCCAGCAGCTTAGCCGGGGATAATTCACCCCTCCACTTT. The full variable domain, with the rest looked up from reference TRBV11-3 and TRBJ1-6, is EAGVVQSPRYKIIEKKQPVAFWCNPISGHNTLYWYLQNLGQGPELLIRYENEEAVDDSQLPKDRFSAERLKGVDSTLKIQPAELGDSAVYLCASSLAGDNSPLHFGNGTRLTVT.